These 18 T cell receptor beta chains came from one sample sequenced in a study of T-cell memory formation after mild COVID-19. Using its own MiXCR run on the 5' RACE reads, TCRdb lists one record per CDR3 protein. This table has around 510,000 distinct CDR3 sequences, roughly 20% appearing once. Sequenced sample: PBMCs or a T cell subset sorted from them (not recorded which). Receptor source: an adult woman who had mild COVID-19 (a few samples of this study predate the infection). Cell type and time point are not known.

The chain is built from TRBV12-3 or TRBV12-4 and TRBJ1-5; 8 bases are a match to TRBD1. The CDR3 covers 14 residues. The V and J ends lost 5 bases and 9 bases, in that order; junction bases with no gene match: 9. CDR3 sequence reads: CASSLQGAESPQHF. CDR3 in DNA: TGTGCCAGCAGTCTCCAGGGGGCCGAGTCGCCCCAGCATTTT.

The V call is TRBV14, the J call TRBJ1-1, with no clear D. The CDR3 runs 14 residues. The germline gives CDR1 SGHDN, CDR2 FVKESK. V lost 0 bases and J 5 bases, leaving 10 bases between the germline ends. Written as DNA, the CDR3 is TGTGCCAGCAGCCAAGAGATCACTTGGACTGAAGCTTTCTTT. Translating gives CASSQEITWTEAFF.

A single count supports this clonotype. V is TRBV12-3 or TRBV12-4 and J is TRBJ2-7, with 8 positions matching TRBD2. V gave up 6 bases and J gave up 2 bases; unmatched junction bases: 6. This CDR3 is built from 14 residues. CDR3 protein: CASSPGGEPYEQYF. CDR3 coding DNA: TGTGCCAGCAGCCCGGGAGGGGAACCCTACGAGCAGTACTTC.

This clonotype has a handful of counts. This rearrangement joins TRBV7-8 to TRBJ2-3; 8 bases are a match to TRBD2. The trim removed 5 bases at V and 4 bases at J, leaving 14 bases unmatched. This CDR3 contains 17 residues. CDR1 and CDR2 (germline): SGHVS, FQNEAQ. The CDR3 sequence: CASSLLWIAGKADTQYF. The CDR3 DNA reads TGTGCCAGCAGCCTTCTTTGGATAGCGGGAAAAGCAGATACGCAGTATTTT.

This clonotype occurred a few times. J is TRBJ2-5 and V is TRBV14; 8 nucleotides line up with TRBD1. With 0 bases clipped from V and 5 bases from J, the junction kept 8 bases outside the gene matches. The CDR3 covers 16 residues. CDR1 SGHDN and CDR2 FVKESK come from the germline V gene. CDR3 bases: TGTGCCAGCAGCCAAGATCGGTCAGGGGGCAGGGAGACCCAGTACTTC. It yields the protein CASSQDRSGGRETQYF.

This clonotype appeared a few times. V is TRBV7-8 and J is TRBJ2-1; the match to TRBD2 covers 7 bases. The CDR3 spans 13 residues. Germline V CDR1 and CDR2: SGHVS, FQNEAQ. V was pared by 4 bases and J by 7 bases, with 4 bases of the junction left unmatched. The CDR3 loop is CASSWGAGNEQFF. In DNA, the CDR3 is TGTGCCAGCAGCTGGGGAGCGGGGAATGAGCAGTTCTTC.

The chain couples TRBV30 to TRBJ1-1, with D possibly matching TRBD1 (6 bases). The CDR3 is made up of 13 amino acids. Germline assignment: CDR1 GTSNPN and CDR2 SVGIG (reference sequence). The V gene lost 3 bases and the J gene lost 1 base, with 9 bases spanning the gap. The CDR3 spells CAWSKGGNTEAFF. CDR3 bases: TGTGCCTGGAGCAAAGGGGGGAACACTGAAGCTTTCTTT.

In nucleotides, the CDR3 is TGTGCCAGCAGACCTAGGCGGCCGTCGGAGCTGTTTTTT. Its translation: CASRPRRPSELFF. The chain is built from TRBV7-9 and TRBJ2-2; no firm D call. The CDR3 is 13 residues long. V was pared by 6 bases and J by 10 bases, with 15 bases between. Germline V gives CDR1 SEHNR, CDR2 FQNEAQ (reference sequence).

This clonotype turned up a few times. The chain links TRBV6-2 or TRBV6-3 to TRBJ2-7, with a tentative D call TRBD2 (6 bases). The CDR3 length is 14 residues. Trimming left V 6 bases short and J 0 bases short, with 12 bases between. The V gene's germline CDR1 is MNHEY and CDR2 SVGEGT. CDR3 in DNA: TGTGCCAGCAGCGGACTAACCCACTCCTACGAGCAGTACTTC. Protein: CASSGLTHSYEQYF.

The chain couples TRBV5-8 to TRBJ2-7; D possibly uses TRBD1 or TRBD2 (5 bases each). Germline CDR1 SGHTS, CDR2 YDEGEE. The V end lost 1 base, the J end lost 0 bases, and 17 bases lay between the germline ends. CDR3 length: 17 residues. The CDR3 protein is CASSLYGGPRSSYEQYF. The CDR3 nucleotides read TGTGCCAGCAGCTTGTATGGGGGACCGAGGAGCTCCTACGAGCAGTACTTC.

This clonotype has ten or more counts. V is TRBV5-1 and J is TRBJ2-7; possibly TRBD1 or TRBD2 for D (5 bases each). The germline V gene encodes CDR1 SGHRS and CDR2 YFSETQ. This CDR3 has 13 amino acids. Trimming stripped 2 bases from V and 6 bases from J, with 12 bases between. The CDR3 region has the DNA TGCGCCAGCAGCTTAAGACGGGACGGCGAGCAGTACTTC. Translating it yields CASSLRRDGEQYF.

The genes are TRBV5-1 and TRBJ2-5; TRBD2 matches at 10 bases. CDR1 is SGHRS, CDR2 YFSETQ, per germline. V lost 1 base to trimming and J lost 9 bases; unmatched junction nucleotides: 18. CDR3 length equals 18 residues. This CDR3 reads CASSLNPSGRGHTGPQYF. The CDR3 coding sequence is TGCGCCAGCAGCTTGAATCCCAGCGGGAGGGGTCACACGGGGCCCCAGTACTTC.

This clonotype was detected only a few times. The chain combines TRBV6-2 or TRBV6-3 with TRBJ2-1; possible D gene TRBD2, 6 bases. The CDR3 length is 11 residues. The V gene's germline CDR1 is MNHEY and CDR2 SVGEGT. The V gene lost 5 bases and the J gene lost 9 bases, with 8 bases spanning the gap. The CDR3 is CASSQGLEQFF. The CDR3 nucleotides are TGTGCCAGCAGTCAGGGACTTGAGCAGTTCTTC.

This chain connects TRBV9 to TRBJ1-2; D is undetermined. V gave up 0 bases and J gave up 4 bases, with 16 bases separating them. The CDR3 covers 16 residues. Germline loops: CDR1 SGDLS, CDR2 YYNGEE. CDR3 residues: CASSVVPGYSFYGYTF. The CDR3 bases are TGTGCCAGCAGCGTAGTTCCGGGCTACTCATTCTATGGCTACACCTTC.

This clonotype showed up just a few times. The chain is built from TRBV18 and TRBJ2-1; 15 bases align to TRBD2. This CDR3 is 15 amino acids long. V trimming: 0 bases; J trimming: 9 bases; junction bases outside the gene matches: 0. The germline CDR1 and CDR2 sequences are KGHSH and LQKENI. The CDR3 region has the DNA TGTGCCAGCTCACCACCGGGACTAGCGGGAGGTGAGCAGTTCTTC. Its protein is CASSPPGLAGGEQFF.

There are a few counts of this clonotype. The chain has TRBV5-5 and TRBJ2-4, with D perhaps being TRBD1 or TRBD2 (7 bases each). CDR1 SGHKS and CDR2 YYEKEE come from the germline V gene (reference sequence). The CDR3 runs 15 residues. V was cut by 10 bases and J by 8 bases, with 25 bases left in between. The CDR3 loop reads CASSDRFRGGDIQYF. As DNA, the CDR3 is TGTGCCTCCTCGGACAGGTTTAGGGGGGGCGACATTCAGTACTTC.

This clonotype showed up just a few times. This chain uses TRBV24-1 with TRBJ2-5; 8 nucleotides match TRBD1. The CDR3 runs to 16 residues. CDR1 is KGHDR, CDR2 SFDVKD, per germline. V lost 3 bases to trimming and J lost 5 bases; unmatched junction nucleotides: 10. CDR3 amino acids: CATSDLVSGGWETQYF. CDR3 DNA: TGTGCCACCAGTGATCTGGTTTCAGGGGGCTGGGAGACCCAGTACTTC.

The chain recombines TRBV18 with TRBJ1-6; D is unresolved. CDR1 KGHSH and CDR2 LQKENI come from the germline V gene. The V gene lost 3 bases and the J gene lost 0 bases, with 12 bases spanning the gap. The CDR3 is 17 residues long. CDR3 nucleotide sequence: TGTGCCAGCTCACCGAATAATCCCGGCTCCTATAATTCACCCCTCCACTTT. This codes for CASSPNNPGSYNSPLHF. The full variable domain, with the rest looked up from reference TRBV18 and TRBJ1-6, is NAGVMQNPRHLVRRRGQEARLRCSPMKGHSHVYWYRQLPEEGLKFMVYLQKENIIDESGMPKERFSAEFPKEGPSILRIQQVVRGDSAAYFCASSPNNPGSYNSPLHFGNGTRLTVT.